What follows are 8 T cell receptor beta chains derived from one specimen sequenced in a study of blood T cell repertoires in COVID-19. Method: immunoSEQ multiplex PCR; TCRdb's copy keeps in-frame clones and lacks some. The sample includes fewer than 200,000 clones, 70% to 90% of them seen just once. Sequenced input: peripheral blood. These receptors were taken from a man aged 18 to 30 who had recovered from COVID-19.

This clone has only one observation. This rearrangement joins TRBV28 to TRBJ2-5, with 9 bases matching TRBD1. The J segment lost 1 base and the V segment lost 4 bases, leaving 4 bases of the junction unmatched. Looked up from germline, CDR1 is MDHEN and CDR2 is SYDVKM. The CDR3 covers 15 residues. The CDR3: CASSWGTGSQETQYF. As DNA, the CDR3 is TGTGCCAGCAGTTGGGGGACAGGGAGCCAAGAGACCCAGTACTTC.

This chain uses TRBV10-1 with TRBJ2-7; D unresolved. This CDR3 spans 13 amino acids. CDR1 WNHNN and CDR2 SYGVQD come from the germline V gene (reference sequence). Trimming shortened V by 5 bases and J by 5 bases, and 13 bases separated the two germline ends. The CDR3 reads CASSPRGENEQYF. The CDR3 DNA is TGCGCCAGCAGTCCAAGAGGAGAAAACGAGCAGTACTTC.

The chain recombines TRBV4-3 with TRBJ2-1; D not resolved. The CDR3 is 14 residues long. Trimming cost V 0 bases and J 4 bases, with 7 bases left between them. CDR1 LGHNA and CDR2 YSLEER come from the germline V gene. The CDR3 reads CASSQDSQYNEQFF. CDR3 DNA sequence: TGCGCCAGCAGCCAAGATAGCCAGTACAATGAGCAGTTCTTC.

The CDR3 protein is CASSDPRQGAFF. As DNA, the CDR3 is TGTGCCAGCAGTGACCCAAGGCAGGGAGCTTTCTTT. The chain employs TRBV6-4 and TRBJ1-1; tentative D call: TRBD1 (5 bases). With 2 bases removed from V and 10 bases from J, the gap between germline ends came to 11 bases. Germline values: CDR1 MRHNA, CDR2 SNTAGT. There are 12 residues in the CDR3.

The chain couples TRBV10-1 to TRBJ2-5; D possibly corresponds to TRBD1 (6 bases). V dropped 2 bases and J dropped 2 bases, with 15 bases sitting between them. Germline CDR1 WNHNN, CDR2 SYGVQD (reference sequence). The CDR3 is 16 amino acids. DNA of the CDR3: TGCGCCAGCAGTGAGGGCTCCGGGACATCGCAAGAGACCCAGTACTTC. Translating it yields CASSEGSGTSQETQYF.

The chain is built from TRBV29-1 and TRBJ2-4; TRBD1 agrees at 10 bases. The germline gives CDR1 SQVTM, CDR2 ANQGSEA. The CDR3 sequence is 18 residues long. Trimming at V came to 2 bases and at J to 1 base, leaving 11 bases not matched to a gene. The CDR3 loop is CSVELGGQGGFAKNIQYF. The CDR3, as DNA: TGCAGCGTTGAATTGGGCGGACAGGGGGGTTTCGCCAAAAACATTCAGTACTTC.

This chain's CDR3 is CASSLWEGDTQYF. The DNA for the CDR3 is TGTGCCAGCAGTTTATGGGAGGGGGATACGCAGTATTTT. The V and J genes are TRBV27 and TRBJ2-3; 7 positions agree with TRBD2. Trimming removed 1 base from V and 6 bases from J; junction bases left unmatched: 1. This CDR3 spans 13 amino acids. Germline V gene lookup returns CDR1 MNHEY and CDR2 SMNVEV (reference sequence).

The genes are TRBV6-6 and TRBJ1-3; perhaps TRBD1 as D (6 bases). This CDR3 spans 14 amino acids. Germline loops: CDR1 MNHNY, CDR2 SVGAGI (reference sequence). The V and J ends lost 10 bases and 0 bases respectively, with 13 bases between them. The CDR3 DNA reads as TGTGCCACCATACGGGACAACTCTGGAAACACCATATATTTT. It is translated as CATIRDNSGNTIYF.